A selection of T cell receptor beta chains follows, all from one sample in a study of T cell changes during pregnancy in multiple sclerosis. Profiled with immunoSEQ multiplex PCR; TCRdb holds only in-frame clones, not every one. The sample includes approximately 49,000 clones, around 89% seen only once; the top ten take around 5%. The specimen comprised peripheral blood, sampled after pregnancy. These receptors were collected from a female donor in good health, enrolled as a control in a pregnancy study. Each CDR3 is given with its conserved first and last residue. A D gene is named only where the DNA matches it firmly. Expanded clones get a size class; other rows say once, few or many, or leave the size out.

d_call: .
j_call: TRBJ1-1
clone_size: .
v_call: TRBV11-2
cdr3_aa: CASRLSRDRTLNTEAFF
cdr3_nt: TGTGCCAGCAGACTCAGCAGAGACAGGACATTGAACACTGAAGCTTTCTTT

d_call: TRBD1
j_call: TRBJ1-2
clone_size: .
v_call: TRBV27
cdr3_aa: CASSGDRGGYGYTF
cdr3_nt: TGTGCCAGCAGTGGGGACAGGGGCGGCTATGGCTACACCTTC

d_call: TRBD2
j_call: TRBJ2-1
clone_size: .
v_call: TRBV13
cdr3_aa: CASSFSPRRAGVPNEQFF
cdr3_nt: TGTGCCAGCAGCTTCTCCCCCCGTCGGGCGGGAGTCCCTAATGAGCAGTTCTTC

d_call: .
j_call: TRBJ1-5
clone_size: .
v_call: TRBV27
cdr3_aa: CASSPDYLSNQPQHF
cdr3_nt: TGTGCCAGCAGTCCGGACTACCTTAGCAATCAGCCCCAGCATTTT

d_call: TRBD2
j_call: TRBJ2-1
clone_size: .
v_call: TRBV5-1
cdr3_aa: CASSWTGLAGPYNEQFF
cdr3_nt: TGCGCCAGCAGCTGGACGGGACTAGCGGGGCCGTACAATGAGCAGTTCTTC

d_call: TRBD1
j_call: TRBJ2-3
clone_size: .
v_call: TRBV4-1
cdr3_aa: CASSPLGGQGRDTQYF
cdr3_nt: TGCGCCAGCAGCCCGTTAGGGGGACAGGGGAGAGATACGCAGTATTTT

d_call: .
j_call: TRBJ2-3
clone_size: .
v_call: TRBV7-2
cdr3_aa: CASSAGTSSTDTQYF
cdr3_nt: TGTGCCAGCAGCGCCGGGACTTCTAGCACAGATACGCAGTATTTT

d_call: .
j_call: TRBJ2-7
clone_size: once
v_call: TRBV2
cdr3_aa: CASSDTEASYEQYF
cdr3_nt: TGTGCCAGCAGTGATACCGAAGCCTCCTACGAGCAGTACTTC

d_call: TRBD1
j_call: TRBJ1-2
clone_size: .
v_call: TRBV30
cdr3_aa: CAWSVGGTDGYTF
cdr3_nt: TGTGCCTGGAGTGTAGGTGGGACAGATGGCTACACCTTC

d_call: TRBD1
j_call: TRBJ1-2
clone_size: .
v_call: TRBV4-2
cdr3_aa: CASSQRQGGNYGYTF
cdr3_nt: TGTGCCAGCAGCCAGAGACAGGGAGGTAACTATGGCTACACCTTC

d_call: TRBD1
j_call: TRBJ1-1
clone_size: .
v_call: TRBV4-3
cdr3_aa: CASSLADRGLTEAFF
cdr3_nt: TGCGCCAGCAGCCTCGCGGACAGGGGGCTCACTGAAGCTTTCTTT

d_call: .
j_call: TRBJ2-1
clone_size: .
v_call: TRBV5-4
cdr3_aa: CASSSPVSYNEQFF
cdr3_nt: TGTGCCAGCAGCTCGCCGGTCTCCTACAATGAGCAGTTCTTC

d_call: .
j_call: TRBJ1-1
clone_size: .
v_call: TRBV18
cdr3_aa: CASSPDGGLMNTEAFF
cdr3_nt: TGTGCCAGCTCTCCAGATGGGGGCTTGATGAACACTGAAGCTTTCTTT

d_call: .
j_call: TRBJ2-7
clone_size: once
v_call: TRBV19
cdr3_aa: CASSPGQSYEQYF
cdr3_nt: TGTGCCAGTAGCCCCGGACAGTCCTACGAGCAGTACTTC

d_call: TRBD1
j_call: TRBJ1-2
clone_size: .
v_call: TRBV2
cdr3_aa: CASSPQGRYGYTF
cdr3_nt: TGTGCCAGCAGTCCACAGGGGAGGTATGGCTACACCTTC

d_call: .
j_call: TRBJ1-6
clone_size: .
v_call: TRBV27
cdr3_aa: CASSSTPNNSPLHF
cdr3_nt: TGTGCCAGCAGTTCGACACCTAATAATTCACCCCTCCACTTT

d_call: TRBD2
j_call: TRBJ2-7
clone_size: .
v_call: TRBV30
cdr3_aa: CAWSVRSPRAGGPDEQYF
cdr3_nt: TGTGCCTGGAGTGTACGAAGTCCCCGGGCGGGAGGGCCCGACGAGCAGTACTTC

d_call: TRBD1
j_call: TRBJ1-6
clone_size: .
v_call: TRBV6-4
cdr3_aa: CASSDGTGNSPLHF
cdr3_nt: TGTGCCAGCAGTGACGGGACAGGGAATTCACCCCTCCACTTT

d_call: TRBD1
j_call: TRBJ2-1
clone_size: .
v_call: TRBV5-1
cdr3_aa: CASSSGTGASEQFF
cdr3_nt: TGCGCCAGCAGCTCCGGGACAGGGGCGAGTGAGCAGTTCTTC

d_call: .
j_call: TRBJ2-5
clone_size: .
v_call: TRBV7-9
cdr3_aa: CASSLGLADETQYF
cdr3_nt: TGTGCCAGCAGCTTAGGTCTGGCGGATGAGACCCAGTACTTC

d_call: .
j_call: TRBJ2-7
clone_size: .
v_call: TRBV4-2
cdr3_aa: CASSQGSGDVSYEQYF
cdr3_nt: TGTGCCAGCAGCCAAGGATCAGGGGACGTCTCCTACGAGCAGTACTTC

d_call: .
j_call: TRBJ1-2
clone_size: .
v_call: TRBV29-1
cdr3_aa: CSVEDRQENYGYTF
cdr3_nt: TGCAGCGTTGAAGATAGACAGGAAAACTATGGCTACACCTTC

d_call: .
j_call: TRBJ1-5
clone_size: .
v_call: TRBV19
cdr3_aa: CASSPAGPRQPQHF
cdr3_nt: TGTGCCAGTAGTCCCGCAGGGCCCAGGCAGCCCCAGCATTTT

d_call: .
j_call: TRBJ1-5
clone_size: .
v_call: TRBV2
cdr3_aa: CASSEAFRSNQPQHF
cdr3_nt: TGTGCCAGCAGTGAAGCCTTCAGGTCTAATCAGCCCCAGCATTTT

d_call: TRBD1
j_call: TRBJ1-2
clone_size: .
v_call: TRBV6-4
cdr3_aa: CASSDTTGVSNGYTF
cdr3_nt: TGTGCCAGCAGTGACACCACAGGGGTCTCCAATGGCTACACCTTC

d_call: TRBD1
j_call: TRBJ2-6
clone_size: .
v_call: TRBV10-3
cdr3_aa: CAISYQGQSFSGANVLTF
cdr3_nt: TGTGCCATCAGTTATCAGGGACAGTCCTTCTCTGGGGCCAACGTCCTGACTTTC

d_call: .
j_call: TRBJ2-7
clone_size: once
v_call: TRBV9
cdr3_aa: CASSVGPSYEQYF
cdr3_nt: TGTGCCAGCAGCGTCGGTCCATCCTACGAGCAGTACTTC

d_call: TRBD1
j_call: TRBJ1-2
clone_size: .
v_call: TRBV6-5
cdr3_aa: CASSYGGWDSYGYTF
cdr3_nt: TGTGCCAGCAGTTATGGAGGCTGGGACAGTTACGGCTACACCTTC

d_call: TRBD1
j_call: TRBJ1-1
clone_size: .
v_call: TRBV2
cdr3_aa: CATQGVGDTEAFF
cdr3_nt: TGTGCCACCCAGGGGGTTGGGGACACTGAAGCTTTCTTT

d_call: .
j_call: TRBJ2-1
clone_size: once
v_call: TRBV4-3
cdr3_aa: CASSQGRLVNNEQFF
cdr3_nt: TGCGCCAGCAGCCAAGGCCGACTAGTCAACAATGAGCAGTTCTTC

d_call: TRBD1
j_call: TRBJ1-5
clone_size: .
v_call: TRBV30
cdr3_aa: CAWSPGGGNQPQHF
cdr3_nt: TGTGCCTGGAGTCCAGGGGGCGGCAATCAGCCCCAGCATTTT

d_call: .
j_call: TRBJ2-3
clone_size: .
v_call: TRBV29-1
cdr3_aa: CSVVGRGTDTQYF
cdr3_nt: TGCAGCGTTGTTGGGCGCGGCACAGATACGCAGTATTTT

d_call: TRBD1
j_call: TRBJ1-2
clone_size: .
v_call: TRBV9
cdr3_aa: CASSVAGTEGASGYGYTF
cdr3_nt: TGTGCCAGCAGCGTAGCAGGTACAGAGGGGGCCTCTGGCTATGGCTACACCTTC

d_call: .
j_call: TRBJ1-4
clone_size: .
v_call: TRBV9
cdr3_aa: CASSATYAATNEKLFF
cdr3_nt: TGTGCCAGCAGCGCCACTTACGCGGCAACTAATGAAAAACTGTTTTTT

d_call: .
j_call: TRBJ1-6
clone_size: .
v_call: TRBV4-3
cdr3_aa: CASSQVFGRGSSYNSPLHF
cdr3_nt: TGCGCCAGCAGCCAAGTATTCGGCAGGGGTAGCTCCTATAATTCACCCCTCCACTTT

d_call: TRBD2
j_call: TRBJ2-3
clone_size: .
v_call: TRBV9
cdr3_aa: CASSVGNSGGATDTQYF
cdr3_nt: TGTGCCAGCAGCGTAGGAAATAGCGGGGGGGCCACAGATACGCAGTATTTT

d_call: TRBD2
j_call: TRBJ2-1
clone_size: .
v_call: TRBV30
cdr3_aa: CAWSGRLAGSSYNEQFF
cdr3_nt: TGTGCCTGGAGTGGCCGGCTAGCGGGGAGCTCCTACAATGAGCAGTTCTTC

d_call: .
j_call: TRBJ1-5
clone_size: .
v_call: TRBV4-3
cdr3_aa: CASSQDYGNQPQHF
cdr3_nt: TGCGCCAGCAGCCAAGACTACGGCAATCAGCCCCAGCATTTT

d_call: TRBD2
j_call: TRBJ2-1
clone_size: .
v_call: TRBV7-3
cdr3_aa: CASAPGRGNEQFF
cdr3_nt: TGTGCCAGCGCCCCCGGGAGGGGGAATGAGCAGTTCTTC

d_call: TRBD2
j_call: TRBJ2-1
clone_size: .
v_call: TRBV7-3
cdr3_aa: CASSLTSGANEQFF
cdr3_nt: TGTGCCAGCAGCTTGACTAGCGGGGCCAATGAGCAGTTCTTC

d_call: TRBD1
j_call: TRBJ2-3
clone_size: .
v_call: TRBV5-4
cdr3_aa: CASSLPRGRTDTQYF
cdr3_nt: TGTGCCAGCAGCTTGCCCAGGGGGCGCACAGATACGCAGTATTTT

d_call: .
j_call: TRBJ1-1
clone_size: .
v_call: TRBV19
cdr3_aa: CASSNGPAGLNTEAFF
cdr3_nt: TGTGCCAGTAGTAATGGGCCGGCAGGGTTGAACACTGAAGCTTTCTTT